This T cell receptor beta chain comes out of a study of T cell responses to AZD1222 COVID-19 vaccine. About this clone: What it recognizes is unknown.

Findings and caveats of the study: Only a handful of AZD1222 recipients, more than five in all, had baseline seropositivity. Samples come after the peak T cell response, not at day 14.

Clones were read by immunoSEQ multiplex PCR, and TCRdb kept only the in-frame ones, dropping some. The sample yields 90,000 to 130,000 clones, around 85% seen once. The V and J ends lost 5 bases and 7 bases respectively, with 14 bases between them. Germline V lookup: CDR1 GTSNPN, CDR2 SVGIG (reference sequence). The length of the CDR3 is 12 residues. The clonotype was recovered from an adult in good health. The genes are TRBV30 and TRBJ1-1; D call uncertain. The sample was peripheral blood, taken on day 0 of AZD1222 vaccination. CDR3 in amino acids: CAWYPRAFEAFF. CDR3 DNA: TGTGCCTGGTACCCCCGGGCCTTTGAAGCTTTCTTT.